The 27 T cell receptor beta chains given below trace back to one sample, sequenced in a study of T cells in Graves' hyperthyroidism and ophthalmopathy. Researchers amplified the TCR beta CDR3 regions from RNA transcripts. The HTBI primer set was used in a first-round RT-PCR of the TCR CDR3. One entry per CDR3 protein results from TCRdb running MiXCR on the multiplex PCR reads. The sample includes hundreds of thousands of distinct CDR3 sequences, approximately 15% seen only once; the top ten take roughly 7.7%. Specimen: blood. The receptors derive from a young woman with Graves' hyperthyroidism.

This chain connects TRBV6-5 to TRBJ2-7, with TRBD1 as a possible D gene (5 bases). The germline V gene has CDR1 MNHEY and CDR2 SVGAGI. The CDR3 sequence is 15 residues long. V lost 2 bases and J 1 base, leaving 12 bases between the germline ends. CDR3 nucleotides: TGTGCCAGCAGTTACCCGGACATACGATCCTACGAGCAGTACTTC. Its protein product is CASSYPDIRSYEQYF.

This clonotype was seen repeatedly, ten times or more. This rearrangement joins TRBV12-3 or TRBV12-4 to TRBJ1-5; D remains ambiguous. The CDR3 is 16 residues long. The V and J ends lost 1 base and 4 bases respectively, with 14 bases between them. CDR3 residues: CASSLGGMPGNQPQHF. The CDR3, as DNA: TGTGCCAGCAGTTTAGGGGGTATGCCTGGGAATCAGCCCCAGCATTTT.

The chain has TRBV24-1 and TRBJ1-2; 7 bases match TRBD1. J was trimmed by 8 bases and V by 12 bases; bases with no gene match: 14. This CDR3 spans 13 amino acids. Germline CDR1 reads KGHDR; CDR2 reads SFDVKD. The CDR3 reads CAPLEGAPQGYTF. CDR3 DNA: TGTGCCCCGCTGGAGGGGGCCCCCCAAGGCTACACCTTC.

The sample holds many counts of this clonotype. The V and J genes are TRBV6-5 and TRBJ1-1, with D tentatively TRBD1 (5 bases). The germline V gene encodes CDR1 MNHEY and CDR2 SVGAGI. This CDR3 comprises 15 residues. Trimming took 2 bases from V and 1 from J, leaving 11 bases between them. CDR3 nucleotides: TGTGCCAGCAGTTACGGGGCTACGCGGAACACTGAAGCTTTCTTT. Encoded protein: CASSYGATRNTEAFF.

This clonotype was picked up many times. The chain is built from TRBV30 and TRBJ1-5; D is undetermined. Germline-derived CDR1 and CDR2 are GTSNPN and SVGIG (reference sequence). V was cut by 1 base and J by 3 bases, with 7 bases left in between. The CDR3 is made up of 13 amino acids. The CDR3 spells CAWSETYNQPQHF. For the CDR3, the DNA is TGTGCCTGGAGTGAGACGTACAATCAGCCCCAGCATTTT.

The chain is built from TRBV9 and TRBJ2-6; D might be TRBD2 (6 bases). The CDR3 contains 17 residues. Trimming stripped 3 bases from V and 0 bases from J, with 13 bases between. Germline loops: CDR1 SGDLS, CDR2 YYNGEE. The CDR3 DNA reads TGTGCCAGCAGCGGAATGGCGGGGCCCTCTGGGGCCAACGTCCTGACTTTC. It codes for CASSGMAGPSGANVLTF.

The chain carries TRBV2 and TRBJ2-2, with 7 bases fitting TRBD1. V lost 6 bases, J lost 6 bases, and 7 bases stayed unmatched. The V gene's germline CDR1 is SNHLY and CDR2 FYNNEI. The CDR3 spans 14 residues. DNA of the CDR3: TGTGCCAGCAGGGCGACAGGGAAGGCCGGGGAGCTGTTTTTT. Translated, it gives CASRATGKAGELFF.

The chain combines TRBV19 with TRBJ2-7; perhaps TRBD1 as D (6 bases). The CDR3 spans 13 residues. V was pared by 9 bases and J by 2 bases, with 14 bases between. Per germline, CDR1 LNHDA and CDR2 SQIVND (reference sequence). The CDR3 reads CASRGRGTYEQYF. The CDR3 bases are TGTGCCAGCCGGGGCAGGGGAACCTACGAGCAGTACTTC.

CDR3 DNA: TGTGCCAGCAGCCGTATGGCGGGGATGAACACCGGGGAGCTGTTTTTT. Translating gives CASSRMAGMNTGELFF. This chain links TRBV4-2 with TRBJ2-2; maybe TRBD2 (6 bases). Germline-derived CDR1 and CDR2 are LGHNA and YNFKEQ. Between the trimmed V and J ends, which lost 4 bases and 1 base, there was a span of 13 bases. The CDR3 sequence is 16 residues long.

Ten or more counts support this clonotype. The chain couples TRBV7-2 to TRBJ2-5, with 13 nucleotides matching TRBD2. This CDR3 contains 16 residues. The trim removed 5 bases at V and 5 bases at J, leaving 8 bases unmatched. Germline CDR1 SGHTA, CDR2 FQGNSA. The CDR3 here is CASSQGGLAGYETQYF. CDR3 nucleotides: TGTGCCAGCAGCCAGGGGGGACTAGCGGGATATGAGACCCAGTACTTC.

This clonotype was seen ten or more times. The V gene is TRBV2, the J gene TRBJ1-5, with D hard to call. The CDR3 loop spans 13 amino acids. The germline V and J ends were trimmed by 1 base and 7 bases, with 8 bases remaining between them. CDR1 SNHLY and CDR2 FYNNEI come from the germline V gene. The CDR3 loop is CASSEGVQQPQHF. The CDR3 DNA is TGTGCCAGCAGTGAAGGGGTTCAACAGCCCCAGCATTTT.

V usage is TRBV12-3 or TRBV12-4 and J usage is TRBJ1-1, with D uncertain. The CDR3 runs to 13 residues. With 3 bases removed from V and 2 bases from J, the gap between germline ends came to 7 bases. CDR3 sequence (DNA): TGTGCCAGCAGTTTTCAGCTAAACACTGAAGCTTTCTTT. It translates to CASSFQLNTEAFF.

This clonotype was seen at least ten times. CDR3 amino acids: CASSDEAGPQDEQFF. The CDR3 DNA is TGTGCCAGCAGCGATGAAGCGGGGCCTCAGGATGAGCAGTTCTTC. The rearrangement links TRBV2 to TRBJ2-1, with 7 bases that match TRBD2. This CDR3 has 15 residues. In germline, CDR1 is SNHLY, CDR2 FYNNEI. After removal of 6 bases from V and 8 bases from J, the junction contained 13 bases not matched to a gene.

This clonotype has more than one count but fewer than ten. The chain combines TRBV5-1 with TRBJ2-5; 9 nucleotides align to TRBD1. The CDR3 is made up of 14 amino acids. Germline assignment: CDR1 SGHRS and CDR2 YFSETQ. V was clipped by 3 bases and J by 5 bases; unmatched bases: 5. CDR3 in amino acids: CASSSGTGYETQYF. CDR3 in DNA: TGCGCCAGCAGCTCCGGGACAGGGTATGAGACCCAGTACTTC. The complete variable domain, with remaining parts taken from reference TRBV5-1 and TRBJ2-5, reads KAGVTQTPRYLIKTRGQQVTLSCSPISGHRSVSWYQQTPGQGLQFLFEYFSETQRNKGNFPGRFSGRQFSNSRSEMNVSTLELGDSALYLCASSSGTGYETQYFGPGTRLLVL.

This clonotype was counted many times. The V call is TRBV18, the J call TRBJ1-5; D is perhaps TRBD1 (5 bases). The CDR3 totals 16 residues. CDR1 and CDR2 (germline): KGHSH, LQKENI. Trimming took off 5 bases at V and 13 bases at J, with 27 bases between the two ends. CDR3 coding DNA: TGTGCCAGCTCAGCTAACCCAGGGACCGCTGGAGGGTCACAGCATTTT. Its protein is CASSANPGTAGGSQHF.

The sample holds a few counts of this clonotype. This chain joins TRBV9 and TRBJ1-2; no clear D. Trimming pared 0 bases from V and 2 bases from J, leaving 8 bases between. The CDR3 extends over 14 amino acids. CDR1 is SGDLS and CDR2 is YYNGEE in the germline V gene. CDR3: CASSVGNPNYGYTF. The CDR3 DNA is TGTGCCAGCAGCGTAGGTAATCCAAACTATGGCTACACCTTC.

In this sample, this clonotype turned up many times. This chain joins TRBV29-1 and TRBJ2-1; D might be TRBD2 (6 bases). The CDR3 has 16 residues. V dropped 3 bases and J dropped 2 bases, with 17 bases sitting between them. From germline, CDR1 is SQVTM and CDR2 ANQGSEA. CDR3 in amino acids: CSVDTSGTAAYNEQFF. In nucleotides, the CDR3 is TGCAGCGTTGATACCTCCGGGACTGCGGCCTACAATGAGCAGTTCTTC.

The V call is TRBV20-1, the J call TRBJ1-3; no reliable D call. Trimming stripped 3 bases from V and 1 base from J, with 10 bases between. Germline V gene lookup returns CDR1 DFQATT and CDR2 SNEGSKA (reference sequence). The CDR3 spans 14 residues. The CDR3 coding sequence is TGCAGTGCTAGTTTGTCGGGGTCTGGAAACACCATATATTTT. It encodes CSASLSGSGNTIYF.

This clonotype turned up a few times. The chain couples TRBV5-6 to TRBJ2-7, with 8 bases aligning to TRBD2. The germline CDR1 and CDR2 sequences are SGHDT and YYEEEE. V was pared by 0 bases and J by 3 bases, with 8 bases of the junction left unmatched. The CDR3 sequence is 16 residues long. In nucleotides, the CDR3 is TGTGCCAGCAGCTTGGGGGCACTAGCGGAACTCTACGAGCAGTACTTC. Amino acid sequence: CASSLGALAELYEQYF. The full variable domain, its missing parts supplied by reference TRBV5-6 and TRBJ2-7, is DAGVTQSPTHLIKTRGQQVTLRCSPKSGHDTVSWYQQALGQGPQFIFQYYEEEERQRGNFPDRFSGHQFPNYSSELNVNALLLGDSALYLCASSLGALAELYEQYFGPGTRLTVT.

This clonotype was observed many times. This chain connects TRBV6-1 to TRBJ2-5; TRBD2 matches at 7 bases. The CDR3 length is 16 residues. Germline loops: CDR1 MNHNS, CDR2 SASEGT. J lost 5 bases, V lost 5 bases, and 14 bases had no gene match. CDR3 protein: CASSTIGTMPGETQYF. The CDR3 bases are TGTGCCAGCAGTACCATCGGGACTATGCCGGGGGAGACCCAGTACTTC.

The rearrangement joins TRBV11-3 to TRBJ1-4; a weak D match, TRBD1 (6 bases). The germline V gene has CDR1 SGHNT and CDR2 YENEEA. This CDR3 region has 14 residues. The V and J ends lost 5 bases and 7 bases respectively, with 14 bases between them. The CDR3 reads CASSPPDRLEKLFF. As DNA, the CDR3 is TGTGCCAGCAGCCCGCCCGACAGGCTTGAAAAACTGTTTTTT.

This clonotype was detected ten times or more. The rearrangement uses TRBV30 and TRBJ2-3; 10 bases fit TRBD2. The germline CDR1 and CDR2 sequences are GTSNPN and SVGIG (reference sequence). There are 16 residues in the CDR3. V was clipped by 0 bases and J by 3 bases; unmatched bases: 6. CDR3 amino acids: CAWSVARTSGTDTQYF. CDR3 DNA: TGTGCCTGGAGTGTGGCAAGGACTAGCGGAACAGATACGCAGTATTTT.

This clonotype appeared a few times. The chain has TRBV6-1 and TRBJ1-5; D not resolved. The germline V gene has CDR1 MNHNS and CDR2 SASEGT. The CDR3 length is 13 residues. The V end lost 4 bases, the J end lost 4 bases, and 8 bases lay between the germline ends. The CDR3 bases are TGTGCCAGCAGTGGACCCGATAATCAGCCCCAGCATTTT. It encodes CASSGPDNQPQHF.

The CDR3 region is CASSEGTSGGADTQYF. For the CDR3, the DNA is TGTGCCAGCAGTGAAGGGACTAGCGGGGGGGCAGATACGCAGTATTTT. The rearrangement uses TRBV6-1 and TRBJ2-3; 15 nucleotides align to TRBD2. The V gene end was trimmed by 1 base and the J gene end by 4 bases; junction bases not matched to a gene: 0. Germline V gives CDR1 MNHNS, CDR2 SASEGT. The CDR3 sequence is 16 residues long.

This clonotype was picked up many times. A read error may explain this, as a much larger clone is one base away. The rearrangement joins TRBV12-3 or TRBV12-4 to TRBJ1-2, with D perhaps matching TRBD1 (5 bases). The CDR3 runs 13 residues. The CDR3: CASSFRDAYGCTF. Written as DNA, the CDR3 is TGTGCCAGCAGTTTCAGGGATGCCTATGGCTGCACCTTC.

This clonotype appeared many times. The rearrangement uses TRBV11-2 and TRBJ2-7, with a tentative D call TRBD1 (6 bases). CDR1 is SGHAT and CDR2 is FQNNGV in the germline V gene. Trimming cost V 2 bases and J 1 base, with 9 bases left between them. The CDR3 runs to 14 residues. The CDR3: CASSLSTGSYEQYF. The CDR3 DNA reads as TGTGCCAGCAGCTTATCCACAGGGTCCTACGAGCAGTACTTC.

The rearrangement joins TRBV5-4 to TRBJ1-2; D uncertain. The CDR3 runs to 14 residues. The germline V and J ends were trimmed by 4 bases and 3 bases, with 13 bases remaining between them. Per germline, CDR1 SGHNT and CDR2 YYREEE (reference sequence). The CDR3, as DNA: TGTGCCAGCAGCCCCTGGCCGGGTTACTATGGCTACACCTTC. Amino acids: CASSPWPGYYGYTF.